The entry that follows covers one TCR beta chain sequence. As yet, its antigen is unknown. The ends were cut back, 8 bases at V and 3 bases at J, with 4 bases in the middle. CDR1 and CDR2 (germline): SNHLY, FYNNEI. The CDR3 length is 10 residues. This entry is derived from a study of PD-1 blockade in classical Hodgkin lymphoma. The protocol was immunoSEQ multiplex PCR, while the TCRdb copy is restricted to in-frame clones and leaves out a portion. The data show 70,000 or so clones, over 90% seen once. Specified time point: newly diagnosed, previously untreated cHL patient sample. Comparison PBMCs came from previously untreated, newly diagnosed classical Hodgkin lymphoma patients. Study findings and constraints: Reports indicated that newly diagnosed patients had lower baseline TCR diversity than healthy donors did.

The TCR sequence derives from a human donor with classical Hodgkin lymphoma. The chain has TRBV2 and TRBJ2-5, with D unresolved. The sequenced sample was peripheral blood mononuclear cells (PBMCs). CDR3 residues: CASREETQYF. CDR3 coding DNA: TGTGCCAGCCGAGAAGAGACCCAGTACTTC.